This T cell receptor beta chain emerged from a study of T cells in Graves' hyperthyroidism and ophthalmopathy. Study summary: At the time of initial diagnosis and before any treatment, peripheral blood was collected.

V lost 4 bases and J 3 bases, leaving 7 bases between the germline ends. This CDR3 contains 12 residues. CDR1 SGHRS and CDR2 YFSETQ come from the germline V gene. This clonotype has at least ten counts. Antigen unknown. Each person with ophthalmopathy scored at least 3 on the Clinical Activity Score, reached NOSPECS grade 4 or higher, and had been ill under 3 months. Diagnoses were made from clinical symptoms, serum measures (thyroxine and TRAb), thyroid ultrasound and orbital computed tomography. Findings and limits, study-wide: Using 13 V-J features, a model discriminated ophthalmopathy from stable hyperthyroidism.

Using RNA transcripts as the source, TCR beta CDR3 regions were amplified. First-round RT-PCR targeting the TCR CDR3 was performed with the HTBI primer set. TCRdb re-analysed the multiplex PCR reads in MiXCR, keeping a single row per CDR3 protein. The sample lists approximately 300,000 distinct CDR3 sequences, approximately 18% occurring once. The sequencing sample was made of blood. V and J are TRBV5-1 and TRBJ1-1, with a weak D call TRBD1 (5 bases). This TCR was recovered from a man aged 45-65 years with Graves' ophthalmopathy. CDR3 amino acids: CASSPGDTEAFF. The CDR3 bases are TGCGCCAGCAGCCCGGGGGACACTGAAGCTTTCTTT.